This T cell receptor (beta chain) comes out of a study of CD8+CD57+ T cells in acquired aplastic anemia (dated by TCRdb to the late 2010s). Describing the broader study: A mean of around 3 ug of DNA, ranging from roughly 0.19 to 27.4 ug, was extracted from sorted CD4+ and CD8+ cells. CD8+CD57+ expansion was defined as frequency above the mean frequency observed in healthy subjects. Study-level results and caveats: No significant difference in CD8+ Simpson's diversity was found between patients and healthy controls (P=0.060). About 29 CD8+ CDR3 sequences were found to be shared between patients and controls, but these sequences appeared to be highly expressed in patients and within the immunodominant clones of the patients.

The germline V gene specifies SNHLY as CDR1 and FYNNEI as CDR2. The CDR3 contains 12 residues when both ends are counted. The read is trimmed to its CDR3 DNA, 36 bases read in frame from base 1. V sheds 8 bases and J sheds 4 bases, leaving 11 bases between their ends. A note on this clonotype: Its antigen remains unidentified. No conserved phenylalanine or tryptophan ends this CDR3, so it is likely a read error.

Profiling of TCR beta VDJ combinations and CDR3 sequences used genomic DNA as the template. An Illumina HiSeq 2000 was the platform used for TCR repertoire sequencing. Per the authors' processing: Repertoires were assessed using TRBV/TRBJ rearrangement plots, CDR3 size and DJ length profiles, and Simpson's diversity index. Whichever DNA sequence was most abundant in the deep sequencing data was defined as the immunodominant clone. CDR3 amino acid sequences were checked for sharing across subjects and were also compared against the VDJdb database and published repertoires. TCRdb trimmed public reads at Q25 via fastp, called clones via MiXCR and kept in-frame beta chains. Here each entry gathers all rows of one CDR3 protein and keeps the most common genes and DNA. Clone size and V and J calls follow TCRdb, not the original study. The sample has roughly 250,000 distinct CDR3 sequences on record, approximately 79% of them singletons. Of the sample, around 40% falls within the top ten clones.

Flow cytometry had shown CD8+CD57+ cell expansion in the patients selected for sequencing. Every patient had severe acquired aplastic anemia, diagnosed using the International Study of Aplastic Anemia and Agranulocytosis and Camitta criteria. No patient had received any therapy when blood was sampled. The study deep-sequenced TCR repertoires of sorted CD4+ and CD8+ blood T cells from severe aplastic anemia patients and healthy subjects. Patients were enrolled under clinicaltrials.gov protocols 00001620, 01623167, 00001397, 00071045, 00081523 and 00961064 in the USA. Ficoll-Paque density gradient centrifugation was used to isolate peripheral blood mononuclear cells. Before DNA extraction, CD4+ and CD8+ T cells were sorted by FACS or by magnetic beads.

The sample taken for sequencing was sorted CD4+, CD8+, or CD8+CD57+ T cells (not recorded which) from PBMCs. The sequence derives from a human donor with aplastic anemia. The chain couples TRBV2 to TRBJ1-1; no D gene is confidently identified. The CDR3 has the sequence CASLTAGTEAFL. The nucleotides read TGTGCCAGCCTAACAGCGGGCACTGAAGCTTTCTTG.